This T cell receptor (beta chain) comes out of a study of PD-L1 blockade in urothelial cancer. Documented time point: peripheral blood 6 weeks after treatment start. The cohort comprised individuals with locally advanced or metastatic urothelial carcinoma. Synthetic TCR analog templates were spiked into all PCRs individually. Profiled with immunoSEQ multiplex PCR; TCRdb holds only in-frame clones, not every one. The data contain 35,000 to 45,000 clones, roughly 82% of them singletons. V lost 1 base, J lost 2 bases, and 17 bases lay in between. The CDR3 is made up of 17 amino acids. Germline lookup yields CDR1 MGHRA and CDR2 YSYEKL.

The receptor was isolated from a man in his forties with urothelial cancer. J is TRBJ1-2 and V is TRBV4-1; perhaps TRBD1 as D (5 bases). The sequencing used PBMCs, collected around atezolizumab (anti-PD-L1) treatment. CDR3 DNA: TGCGCCAGCAGCCAAGGGGGGGTCCGGAGGCCCAACTATGGCTACACCTTC. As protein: CASSQGGVRRPNYGYTF.